Listed here are 18 T cell receptor beta chains from one sample, sequenced in a study of response to subunit inactivated influenza vaccine. Each CDR3 protein gets one entry after TCRdb re-called the RT-PCR reads with MiXCR. The table shows 500,000 or so distinct CDR3 sequences, with about 15% occurring only once. This specimen consisted of CD4+ T cells sorted from PBMCs, obtained 23 months after vaccination. The receptor set was obtained from a man aged 50 to 69 who received an inactivated influenza vaccine.

The genes are TRBV9 and TRBJ2-3, with TRBD1 matching 8 bases. V trimming: 0 bases; J trimming: 2 bases; junction bases outside the gene matches: 8. The CDR3 extends over 17 amino acids. Germline lookup yields CDR1 SGDLS and CDR2 YYNGEE. The CDR3 nucleotides are TGTGCCAGCAGCGTAGGGGCGGCAGGGGGCCACACAGATACGCAGTATTTT. This gives the protein CASSVGAAGGHTDTQYF.

This clonotype was counted only a few times. The rearrangement joins TRBV25-1 to TRBJ1-4, with D uncertain. This CDR3 spans 15 amino acids. V lost 1 base, J lost 5 bases, and 11 bases lay in between. Per germline, CDR1 MGHDK and CDR2 SYGVNS. Written as DNA, the CDR3 is TGTGCCAGCAGTGAATCGGGCCCCCAAAATGAAAAACTGTTTTTT. Translation gives CASSESGPQNEKLFF.

The gene calls are TRBV28 and TRBJ1-4, with D unresolved. Trimming cost V 4 bases and J 5 bases, with 14 bases left between them. CDR1 is MDHEN and CDR2 is SYDVKM in the germline V gene. The CDR3 has 15 amino acids. The CDR3 region is CASSSPRGKNEKLFF. The CDR3 DNA reads TGTGCCAGCAGTTCACCCCGGGGAAAGAATGAAAAACTGTTTTTT.

This chain joins TRBV5-1 and TRBJ2-1, with TRBD2 matching 8 bases. Germline V gene data show CDR1 as SGHRS and CDR2 as YFSETQ. V was clipped by 4 bases and J by 2 bases; unmatched bases: 2. There are 14 residues in the CDR3. CDR3 region: CASSEGLAYNEQFF. The CDR3 DNA follows: TGCGCCAGCAGCGAGGGACTAGCCTACAATGAGCAGTTCTTC.

The rearrangement uses TRBV20-1 and TRBJ1-2; D gene unclear. Germline lookup yields CDR1 DFQATT and CDR2 SNEGSKA (reference sequence). The germline V and J ends were trimmed by 3 bases and 1 base, with 12 bases remaining between them. The CDR3 covers 14 residues. Here the CDR3 reads CSASEGANNYGYTF. Here the CDR3 DNA reads TGCAGTGCTAGTGAGGGAGCGAATAACTATGGCTACACCTTC.

In this sample, this clonotype turned up a few times. This chain connects TRBV6-5 to TRBJ2-5, with no clear D. The CDR3 has 14 residues. The V gene's germline CDR1 is MNHEY and CDR2 SVGAGI. Deletions cut 2 bases from V and 1 base from J, with 8 bases between. The CDR3, as DNA: TGTGCCAGCAGTTACGCCGGCGGCCAAGAGACCCAGTACTTC. Its translation: CASSYAGGQETQYF.

V gene TRBV28 combines with J gene TRBJ1-5; 9 bases map to TRBD1. Germline CDR1 MDHEN, CDR2 SYDVKM. The CDR3 runs to 14 residues. V trimming: 5 bases; J trimming: 7 bases; junction bases outside the gene matches: 6. The CDR3, as DNA: TGTGCCAGCAGTATCGGACAGGGGAGGCAGCCCCAGCATTTT. Its protein is CASSIGQGRQPQHF. The full variable domain, completed using reference TRBV28 and TRBJ1-5, is DVKVTQSSRYLVKRTGEKVFLECVQDMDHENMFWYRQDPGLGLRLIYFSYDVKMKEKGDIPEGYSVSREKKERFSLILESASTNQTSMYLCASSIGQGRQPQHFGDGTRLSIL.

This chain connects TRBV12-3 or TRBV12-4 to TRBJ2-7; D may match TRBD1 or TRBD2 (5 bases each). V lost 5 bases, J lost 0 bases, and 20 bases lay in between. This CDR3 contains 17 residues. The CDR3 nucleotides read TGTGCCAGCAGTACCCTCGGGGTAGGGGTTATCTCCTACGAGCAGTACTTC. The encoded protein is CASSTLGVGVISYEQYF.

This clonotype occurred a few times. This chain uses TRBV6-2 or TRBV6-3 with TRBJ2-7, with D tentatively TRBD2 (6 bases). CDR1 is MNHEY, CDR2 SVGEGT, per germline. The V and J ends lost 4 bases and 9 bases respectively, with 16 bases between them. This CDR3 has 13 residues. The CDR3 DNA is TGTGCCAGCAGTTCCAGACTAGTCACTCTGCAGTACTTC. This translates into CASSSRLVTLQYF.

V and J are TRBV7-2 and TRBJ2-1; D not certain. CDR1 is SGHTA and CDR2 is FQGNSA in the germline V gene. CDR3 length: 14 residues. With 0 bases removed from V and 7 bases from J, the gap between germline ends came to 10 bases. CDR3 amino acids: CASSLAQVGNEQFF. In DNA form, the CDR3 reads TGTGCCAGCAGCTTAGCCCAGGTGGGGAATGAGCAGTTCTTC.

The chain combines TRBV10-3 with TRBJ1-6; TRBD1 matches 10 bases. Looked up from germline, CDR1 is ENHRY and CDR2 is SYGVKD. The ends lost 6 bases at V and 9 bases at J; junction bases unmatched: 5. This CDR3 is built from 14 residues. For the CDR3, the DNA is TGTGCCATCAGGGGGACAGGGGTTAGTTCACCCCTCCACTTT. Translated: CAIRGTGVSSPLHF.

This clonotype was detected a few times. The chain links TRBV29-1 to TRBJ2-1; TRBD2 matches 9 bases. With V trimmed by 7 bases and J by 5 bases, 15 bases remained unmatched. The CDR3 sequence is 16 residues long. CDR1 SQVTM and CDR2 ANQGSEA come from the germline V gene. CDR3 in amino acids: CSAQKRGVGINNEQFF. DNA of the CDR3: TGCAGCGCCCAAAAGCGGGGGGTGGGTATTAACAATGAGCAGTTCTTC.

V usage is TRBV12-3 or TRBV12-4 and J usage is TRBJ1-4; D might be TRBD1 (5 bases). V gave up 4 bases and J gave up 5 bases, with 8 bases separating them. The CDR3 loop spans 13 amino acids. Here the CDR3 reads CASSWAGNEKLFF. DNA for the CDR3: TGTGCCAGCAGTTGGGCAGGGAATGAAAAACTGTTTTTT.

The chain has TRBV7-9 and TRBJ1-5; the D is unclear. The V end lost 1 base, the J end lost 3 bases, and 7 bases lay between the germline ends. The CDR3 extends over 14 amino acids. Germline values: CDR1 SEHNR, CDR2 FQNEAQ (reference sequence). The CDR3 is CASSLGQVNQPQHF. Written as DNA, the CDR3 is TGTGCCAGCAGCTTAGGTCAGGTCAATCAGCCCCAGCATTTT.

The rearrangement joins TRBV28 to TRBJ2-4; D call uncertain. The length of the CDR3 is 14 residues. Trimming left V 2 bases short and J 1 base short, with 6 bases between. Germline CDR1 reads MDHEN; CDR2 reads SYDVKM. The CDR3 region has the DNA TGTGCCAGCAGTTTACCTGGGGCCAAAAACATTCAGTACTTC. This gives the protein CASSLPGAKNIQYF.

The sample holds many counts of this clonotype. The chain joins TRBV25-1 to TRBJ2-3; D is uncertain. Germline CDR1 and CDR2: MGHDK and SYGVNS. The CDR3 consists of 14 residues. Deletions cut 3 bases from V and 0 bases from J, with 7 bases between. CDR3 nucleotides: TGTGCCAGCAGTGACATGATTAGCACAGATACGCAGTATTTT. It translates to CASSDMISTDTQYF.

The chain has TRBV20-1 and TRBJ1-5, with TRBD1 as a possible D gene (6 bases). The length of the CDR3 is 14 residues. Germline CDR1 is DFQATT and CDR2 is SNEGSKA (reference sequence). The V and J ends lost 5 bases and 3 bases respectively, with 14 bases between them. The CDR3 protein is CSASGTTNNQPQHF. DNA for the CDR3: TGCAGTGCTTCCGGGACAACGAACAATCAGCCCCAGCATTTT.

The V and J genes are TRBV20-1 and TRBJ2-3; D gene unclear. The germline V gene has CDR1 DFQATT and CDR2 SNEGSKA (reference sequence). Trimming shortened V by 6 bases and J by 1 base, and 14 bases separated the two germline ends. The CDR3 runs to 14 residues. For the CDR3, the DNA is TGCAGTGCCCGCTCGATCGTCGGCACAGATACGCAGTATTTT. The encoded protein is CSARSIVGTDTQYF.